This is a list of T cell receptor beta chains from one sample in a study of cytotoxic CD8 clonotypes in ibrutinib-treated CLL. Some clones are missing from TCRdb's copy, which holds only in-frame ones; the method was immunoSEQ multiplex PCR. The table shows about 60,000 clones, with nearly 55% occurring only once. The sequences come from PBMCs, collected at disease progression, from a patient treated with ibrutinib. The receptors were sampled from a human donor with chronic lymphocytic leukemia. Both conserved end residues are part of each CDR3. A D gene is named only where the DNA matches it firmly. Clone size, where shown, is once, few, many, or a class for clones that have expanded.

D gene	J gene	clone size	V gene	CDR3 protein	CDR3 DNA
TRBD2	TRBJ2-1	few	TRBV30	CAWRELAYNEQFF	TGTGCCTGGAGAGAACTAGCGTACAATGAGCAGTTCTTC
.	TRBJ2-7	.	TRBV5-1	CASSTGGTPYEQYF	TGCGCCAGCAGCACCGGGGGTACTCCCTACGAGCAGTACTTC
TRBD1	TRBJ2-7	.	TRBV28	CASSSTRQGPDYEQYF	TGTGCCAGCAGCTCCACTAGACAGGGTCCCGACTACGAGCAGTACTTC
TRBD1	TRBJ1-3	.	TRBV14	CASSLGTAGNTIYF	TGTGCCAGCAGCCTGGGGACAGCCGGAAACACCATATATTTT
TRBD2	TRBJ2-7	.	TRBV18	CASSPVAGVVDEQYF	TGTGCCAGCTCCCCCGTAGCGGGAGTCGTGGACGAGCAGTACTTC
TRBD2	TRBJ2-5	.	TRBV28	CASSLAGVGQETQYF	TGTGCCAGCAGTTTGGCGGGAGTGGGGCAAGAGACCCAGTACTTC
.	TRBJ2-4	.	TRBV2	CASIGQSQNIQYF	TGTGCCAGCATAGGACAGTCCCAAAACATTCAGTACTTC
.	TRBJ1-2	.	TRBV10-3	CAISREGYGYTF	TGTGCCATCAGCAGGGAAGGCTATGGCTACACCTTC
.	TRBJ2-1	.	TRBV7-9	CASSPGGMNEQFF	TGTGCCAGCAGCCCCGGGGGTATGAATGAGCAGTTCTTC
TRBD1	TRBJ2-7	few	TRBV5-1	CASSPETGVAYEQYF	TGCGCCAGCAGCCCCGAGACAGGGGTCGCCTACGAGCAGTACTTC
.	TRBJ1-2	.	TRBV7-2	CASSLTYYGYTF	TGTGCCAGCAGCTTAACCTACTATGGCTACACCTTC
.	TRBJ2-3	.	TRBV6-5	CASSYSSAWSPDTQYF	TGTGCCAGCAGTTACTCAAGCGCCTGGTCCCCAGATACGCAGTATTTT
TRBD1	TRBJ2-4	.	TRBV5-1	CASSPGTGLNIQYF	TGCGCCAGCAGCCCCGGGACAGGTCTGAACATTCAGTACTTC
.	TRBJ2-7	few	TRBV28	CASNRQGAGRNYEQYF	TGTGCCAGCAACCGTCAAGGGGCAGGGAGGAACTACGAGCAGTACTTC
.	TRBJ1-4	.	TRBV12-2	CASRPKIRGNEKLFF	TGTGCAAGTCGCCCGAAGATAAGGGGTAATGAAAAACTGTTTTTT
TRBD1	TRBJ2-7	few	TRBV2	CASSDQGQSLSYEQYF	TGTGCCAGCAGTGACCAGGGACAGTCTCTATCCTACGAGCAGTACTTC
.	TRBJ2-7	few	TRBV7-8	CASSLAGQSYEQYF	TGTGCCAGCAGCTTAGCCGGGCAATCCTACGAGCAGTACTTC
.	TRBJ2-7	.	TRBV11-3	CASSLISISYEQYF	TGTGCCAGCAGCTTAATCAGCATCTCCTACGAGCAGTACTTC
.	TRBJ2-6	.	TRBV27	CASSSGQLRLSGANVLTF	TGTGCCAGCAGCTCAGGACAGCTTAGGCTCTCTGGGGCCAACGTCCTGACTTTC
.	TRBJ1-2	.	TRBV19	CASSILQGTFRDRYGYTF	TGTGCCAGTAGTATTTTGCAGGGGACATTTAGGGATCGCTATGGCTACACCTTC
.	TRBJ1-4	once	TRBV19	CASSRGDTNEKLFF	TGTGCCAGTAGTAGGGGGGATACTAATGAAAAACTGTTTTTT
.	TRBJ1-2	.	TRBV18	CASSPRDGLGYTF	TGTGCCAGCTCACCCCGAGACGGCTTAGGCTACACCTTC
.	TRBJ2-1	few	TRBV7-2	CASSLGPDSFQQFF	TGTGCCAGCAGCTTAGGCCCCGACAGTTTTCAGCAGTTCTTC
.	TRBJ2-2	.	TRBV7-6	CASSVDGPTGELFF	TGTGCCAGCAGCGTCGACGGACCCACCGGGGAGCTGTTTTTT
TRBD1	TRBJ1-5	.	TRBV6-1	CASIEGGIQGKPQHF	TGTGCCAGCATTGAAGGGGGTATACAGGGGAAGCCCCAGCATTTT
.	TRBJ2-5	.	TRBV29-1	CSAAPGPTYQETQYF	TGCAGCGCCGCCCCGGGACCGACGTACCAAGAGACCCAGTACTTC
.	TRBJ1-2	.	TRBV11-2	CASSLGLINYGYTF	TGTGCCAGCAGCTTGGGCCTGATCAACTATGGCTACACCTTC